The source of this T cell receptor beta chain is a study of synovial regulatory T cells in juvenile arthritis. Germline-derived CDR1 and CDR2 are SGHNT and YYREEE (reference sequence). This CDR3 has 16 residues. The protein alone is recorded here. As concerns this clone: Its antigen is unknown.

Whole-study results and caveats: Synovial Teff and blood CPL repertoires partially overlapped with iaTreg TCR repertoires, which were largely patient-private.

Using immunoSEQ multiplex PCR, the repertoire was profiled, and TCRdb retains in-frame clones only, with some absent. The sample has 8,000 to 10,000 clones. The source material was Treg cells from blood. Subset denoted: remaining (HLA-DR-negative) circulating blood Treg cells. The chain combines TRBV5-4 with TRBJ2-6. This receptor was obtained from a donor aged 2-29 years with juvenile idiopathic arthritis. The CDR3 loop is CASSLARDPGANVLTF.